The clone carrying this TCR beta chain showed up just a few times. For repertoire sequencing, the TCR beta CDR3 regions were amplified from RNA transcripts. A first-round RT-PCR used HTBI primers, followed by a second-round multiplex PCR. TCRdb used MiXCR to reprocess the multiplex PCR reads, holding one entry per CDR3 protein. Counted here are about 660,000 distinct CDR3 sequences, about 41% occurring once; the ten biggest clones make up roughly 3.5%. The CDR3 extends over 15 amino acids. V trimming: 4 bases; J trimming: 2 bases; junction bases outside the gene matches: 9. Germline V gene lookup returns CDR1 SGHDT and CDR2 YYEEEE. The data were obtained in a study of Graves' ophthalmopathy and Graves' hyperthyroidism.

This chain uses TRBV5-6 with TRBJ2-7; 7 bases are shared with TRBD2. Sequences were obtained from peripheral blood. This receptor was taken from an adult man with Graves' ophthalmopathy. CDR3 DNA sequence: TGTGCCAGCAGCGCATCTGCGGGAGTTCCCTACGAGCAGTACTTC. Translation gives CASSASAGVPYEQYF.